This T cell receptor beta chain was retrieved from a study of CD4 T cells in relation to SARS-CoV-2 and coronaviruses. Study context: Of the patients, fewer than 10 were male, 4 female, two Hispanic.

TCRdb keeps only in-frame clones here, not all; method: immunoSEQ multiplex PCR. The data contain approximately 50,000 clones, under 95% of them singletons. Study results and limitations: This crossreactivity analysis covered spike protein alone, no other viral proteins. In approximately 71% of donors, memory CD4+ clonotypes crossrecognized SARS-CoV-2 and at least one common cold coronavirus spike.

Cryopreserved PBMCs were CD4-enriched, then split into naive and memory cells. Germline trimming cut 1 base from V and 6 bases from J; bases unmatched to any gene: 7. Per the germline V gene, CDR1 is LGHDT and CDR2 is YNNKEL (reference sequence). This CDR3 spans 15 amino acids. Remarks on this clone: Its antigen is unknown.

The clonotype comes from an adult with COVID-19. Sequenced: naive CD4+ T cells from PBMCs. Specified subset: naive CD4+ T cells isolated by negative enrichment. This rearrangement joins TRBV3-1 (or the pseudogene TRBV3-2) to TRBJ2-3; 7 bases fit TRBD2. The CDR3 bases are TGTGCCAGCAGCCAAGGCGGTTCGGGGGGTGATACGCAGTATTTT. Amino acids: CASSQGGSGGDTQYF.